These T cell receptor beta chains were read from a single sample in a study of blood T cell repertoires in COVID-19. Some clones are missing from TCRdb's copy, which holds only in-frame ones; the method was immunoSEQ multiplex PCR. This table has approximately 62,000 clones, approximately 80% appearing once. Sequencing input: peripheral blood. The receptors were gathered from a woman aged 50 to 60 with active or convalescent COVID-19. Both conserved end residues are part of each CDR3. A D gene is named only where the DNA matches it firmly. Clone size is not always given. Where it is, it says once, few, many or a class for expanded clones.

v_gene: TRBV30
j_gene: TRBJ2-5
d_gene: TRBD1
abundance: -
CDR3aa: CAWNRGQGLPVTQYF
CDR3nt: TGTGCCTGGAACCGTGGACAGGGCTTACCGGTGACCCAGTACTTC

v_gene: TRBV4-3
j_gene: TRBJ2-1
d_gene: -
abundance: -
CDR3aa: CASSLTGYNEQFF
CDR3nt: TGCGCCAGCAGCCTTACAGGGTACAATGAGCAGTTCTTC

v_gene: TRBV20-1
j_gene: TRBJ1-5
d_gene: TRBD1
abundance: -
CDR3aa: CSASLGGAGQPQHF
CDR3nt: TGCAGTGCTAGTCTAGGGGGCGCGGGGCAGCCCCAGCATTTT

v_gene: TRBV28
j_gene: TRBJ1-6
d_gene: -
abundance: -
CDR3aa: CASSLGPGQNYYNSPLHF
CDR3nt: TGTGCCAGCAGTTTGGGCCCTGGACAGAACTACTATAATTCACCCCTCCACTTT

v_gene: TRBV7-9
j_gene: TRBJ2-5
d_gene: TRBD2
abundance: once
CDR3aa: CASSRSGEETQYF
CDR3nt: TGTGCCAGCAGTCGAAGCGGGGAAGAGACCCAGTACTTC

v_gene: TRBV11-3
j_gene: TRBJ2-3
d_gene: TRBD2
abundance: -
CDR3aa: CASSRGLAADTQYF
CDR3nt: TGTGCCAGCAGCCGCGGACTAGCGGCAGATACGCAGTATTTT

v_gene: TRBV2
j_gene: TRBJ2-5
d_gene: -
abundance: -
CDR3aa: CASSPDSVETQYF
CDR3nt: TGTGCCAGCAGTCCCGACAGTGTAGAGACCCAGTACTTC

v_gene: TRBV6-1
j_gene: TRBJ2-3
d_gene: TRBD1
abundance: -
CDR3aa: CASSEALRTGWADTQYF
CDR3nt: TGTGCCAGCAGTGAAGCGCTTCGGACAGGGTGGGCAGATACGCAGTATTTT

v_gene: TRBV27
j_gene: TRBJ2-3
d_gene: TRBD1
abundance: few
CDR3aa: CASSPRRQGDTQYF
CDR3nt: TGTGCCAGCAGTCCGCGTCGACAGGGGGATACGCAGTATTTT

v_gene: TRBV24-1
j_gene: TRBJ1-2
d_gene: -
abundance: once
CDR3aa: CATSDFRGTPSF
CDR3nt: TGTGCCACCAGTGATTTCCGCGGGACTCCTTCCTTC

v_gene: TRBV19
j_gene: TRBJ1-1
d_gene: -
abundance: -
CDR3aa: CASNPRGWNTEAFF
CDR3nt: TGTGCCAGTAATCCCAGGGGCTGGAACACTGAAGCTTTCTTT